The rows below give T cell receptor beta chains drawn from one sample of a study of T-cell memory formation after mild COVID-19. MiXCR was run by TCRdb on the 5' RACE reads, yielding one entry per CDR3 protein. The table shows about 310,000 distinct CDR3 sequences, with 15% to 20% occurring only once. The specimen was PBMCs or a T cell subset sorted from them (not recorded which). The receptors were sampled from a man younger than 30 who had mild COVID-19 (a few samples of this study predate the infection). Cell type and time point are not known. Each CDR3 is given with its conserved first and last residue. The D gene is left open where the match is weak. Clone size is stated in some rows and not others, as once, few, many or a class when expanded.

D	V	J	size	DNA	CDR3
NA	TRBV20-1	TRBJ2-1	NA	TGCAGTGCTAGACGTACAGGGATAACCTACAATGAGCAGTTCTTC	CSARRTGITYNEQFF
NA	TRBV7-9	TRBJ2-5	NA	TGTGCCAGCAGCTTTGTGGAGACCCAGTACTTC	CASSFVETQYF
NA	TRBV23-1	TRBJ2-5	many	TGCGCCAGCAGTCAGGCAGGGCTTACTAAAGAGACCCAGTACTTC	CASSQAGLTKETQYF
NA	TRBV12-3/TRBV12-4	TRBJ2-7	NA	TGTGCCAGCAGTTTACTCCCCTCCTACGAGCAGTACTTC	CASSLLPSYEQYF
TRBD1	TRBV7-9	TRBJ2-3	few	TGTGCCAGCAGCTTAGCTCGACAGGGGGCGGTCTTCACGGATACGCAGTATTTT	CASSLARQGAVFTDTQYF
TRBD2	TRBV5-5	TRBJ2-5	NA	TGTGCCAGCAGCCGTCCCGGGGGGAGCCAAGAGACCCAGTACTTC	CASSRPGGSQETQYF
NA	TRBV5-6	TRBJ2-3	NA	TGTGCCAGCAGCAGGGATCTCACGCAGTATTTT	CASSRDLTQYF
NA	TRBV20-1	TRBJ2-3	NA	TGCAGTGCTAGAGTCGGGGCCCGTACAGATACGCAGTATTTT	CSARVGARTDTQYF
NA	TRBV4-1	TRBJ2-5	many	TGCGCCAGCAGCCAGGAGGGAGAGACCCAGTACTTC	CASSQEGETQYF
NA	TRBV7-2	TRBJ1-1	few	TGTGCCAGCAGCTTATTCGCACCGAACACTGAAGCTTTCTTT	CASSLFAPNTEAFF
NA	TRBV12-3/TRBV12-4	TRBJ2-1	NA	TGTGCCAGCAGAGACTCTAATCGGGAGCAGTTCTTC	CASRDSNREQFF
NA	TRBV4-1	TRBJ1-3	few	TGCGCCAGCAGCCGAGGGGGGATAATCCTCTCTGGAAACACCATATATTTT	CASSRGGIILSGNTIYF
NA	TRBV5-8	TRBJ2-3	NA	TGTGCCAGCAGCTCCCCTCGGGATAGTCCGACAGATACGCAGTATTTT	CASSSPRDSPTDTQYF
NA	TRBV7-2	TRBJ2-3	many	TGTGCCAGCAGCTTAGAGGTGGGGGGTACGCAGTATTTT	CASSLEVGGTQYF
TRBD1	TRBV12-3/TRBV12-4	TRBJ2-3	NA	TGTGCCAGCAGTTGGGACAGGGCCACAGATACGCAGTATTTT	CASSWDRATDTQYF